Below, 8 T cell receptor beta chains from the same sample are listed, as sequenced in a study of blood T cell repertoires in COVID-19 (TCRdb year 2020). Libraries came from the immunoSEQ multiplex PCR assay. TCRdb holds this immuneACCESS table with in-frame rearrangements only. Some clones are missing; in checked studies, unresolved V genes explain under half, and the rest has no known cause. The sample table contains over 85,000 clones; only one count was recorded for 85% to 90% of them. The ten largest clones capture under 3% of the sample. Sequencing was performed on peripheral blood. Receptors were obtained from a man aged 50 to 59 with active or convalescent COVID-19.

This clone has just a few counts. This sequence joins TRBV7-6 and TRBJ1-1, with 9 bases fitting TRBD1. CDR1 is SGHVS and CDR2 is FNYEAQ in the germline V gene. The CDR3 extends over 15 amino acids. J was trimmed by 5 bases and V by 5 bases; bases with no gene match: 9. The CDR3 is CASSPRTGVDTEAFF. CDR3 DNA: TGTGCCAGCAGCCCCCGGACAGGGGTAGATACTGAAGCTTTCTTT.

The CDR3 sequence is CASSLVGGGYTEAFF. In nucleotides, the CDR3 is TGCGCCAGCAGCTTGGTTGGAGGGGGCTACACTGAAGCTTTCTTT. V gene TRBV5-1 combines with J gene TRBJ1-1; TRBD1 matches at 7 bases. Germline V gene sequence: CDR1 SGHRS, CDR2 YFSETQ. The V gene end was trimmed by 0 bases and the J gene end by 3 bases; junction bases not matched to a gene: 5. CDR3 length: 15 amino acids. The whole variable domain, remainder taken from reference TRBV5-1 and TRBJ1-1, is KAGVTQTPRYLIKTRGQQVTLSCSPISGHRSVSWYQQTPGQGLQFLFEYFSETQRNKGNFPGRFSGRQFSNSRSEMNVSTLELGDSALYLCASSLVGGGYTEAFFGQGTRLTVV.

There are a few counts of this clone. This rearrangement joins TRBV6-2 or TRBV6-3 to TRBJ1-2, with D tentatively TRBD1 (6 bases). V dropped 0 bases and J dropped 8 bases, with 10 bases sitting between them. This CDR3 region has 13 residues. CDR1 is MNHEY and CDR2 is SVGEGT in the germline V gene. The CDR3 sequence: CASSYSGGQGYTF. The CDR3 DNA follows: TGTGCCAGCAGTTACTCGGGCGGACAGGGCTACACCTTC.

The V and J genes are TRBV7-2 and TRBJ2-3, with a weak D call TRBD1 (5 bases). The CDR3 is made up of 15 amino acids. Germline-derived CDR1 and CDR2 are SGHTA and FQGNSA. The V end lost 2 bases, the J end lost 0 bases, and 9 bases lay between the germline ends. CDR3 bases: TGTGCCAGCAGCTTACCGACAGTTAGCACAGATACGCAGTATTTT. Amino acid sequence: CASSLPTVSTDTQYF.

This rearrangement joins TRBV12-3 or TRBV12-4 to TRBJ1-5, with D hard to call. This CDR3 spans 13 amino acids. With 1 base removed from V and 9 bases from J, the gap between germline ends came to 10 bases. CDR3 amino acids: CASSLEGVGPQHF. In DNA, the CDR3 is TGTGCCAGCAGTTTAGAAGGAGTTGGGCCCCAGCATTTT.

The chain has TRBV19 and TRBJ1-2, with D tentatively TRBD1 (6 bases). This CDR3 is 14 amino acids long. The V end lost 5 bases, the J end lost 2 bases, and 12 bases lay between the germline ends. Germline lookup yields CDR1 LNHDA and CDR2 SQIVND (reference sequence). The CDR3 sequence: CASSRTVANYGYTF. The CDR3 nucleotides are TGTGCCAGTAGTCGGACAGTCGCGAACTATGGCTACACCTTC.

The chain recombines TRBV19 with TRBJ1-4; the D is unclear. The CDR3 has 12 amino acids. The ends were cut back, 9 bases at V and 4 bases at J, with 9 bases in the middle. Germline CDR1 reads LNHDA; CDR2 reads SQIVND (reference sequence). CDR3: CASGEVNEKLFF. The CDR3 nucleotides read TGTGCCAGCGGGGAGGTTAATGAAAAACTGTTTTTT.

The CDR3: CASSRPGQGQYF. The CDR3, as DNA: TGTGCCAGCAGCCGTCCGGGACAGGGGCAGTACTTC. The V gene is TRBV3-1 (or the pseudogene TRBV3-2), the J gene TRBJ2-7, with TRBD1 identical over 9 bases. V shed 4 bases, J shed 9 bases, and the junction held 4 bases outside the gene matches. This CDR3 is 12 amino acids long. CDR1 is LGHDT and CDR2 is YNNKEL in the germline V gene (reference sequence).